This TCR beta chain is drawn from a study of long-term antiretroviral therapy in people with HIV. Whole-study results and caveats: Therapy changes, viral resistance and ART adherence were not documented in the available data. Older ART regimens may have been in use when blood was drawn between the mid-2000s and the late 2010s.

A note on this clone: Its antigen is unidentified.

The assay, immunoSEQ v3.0, was run at survey level. The assay was immunoSEQ multiplex PCR, and TCRdb's table has in-frame clones only and misses some. This table holds 6,000 to 8,500 clones, 81% found once. Germline V CDR1 and CDR2: WSHSY, SAAADI. The CDR3 is 13 residues long. The V and J ends lost 7 bases and 5 bases respectively, with 14 bases between them. This chain links TRBV10-2 with TRBJ1-1, with D perhaps matching TRBD1 (6 bases). The source material was unsorted PBMCs, sampled around 2.6 years before starting antiretroviral therapy. The receptor was derived from a man in his forties or fifties with HIV. CDR3 in amino acids: CASKIGGKTEAFF. The CDR3 coding sequence is TGCGCCAGCAAGATAGGGGGGAAAACTGAAGCTTTCTTT.